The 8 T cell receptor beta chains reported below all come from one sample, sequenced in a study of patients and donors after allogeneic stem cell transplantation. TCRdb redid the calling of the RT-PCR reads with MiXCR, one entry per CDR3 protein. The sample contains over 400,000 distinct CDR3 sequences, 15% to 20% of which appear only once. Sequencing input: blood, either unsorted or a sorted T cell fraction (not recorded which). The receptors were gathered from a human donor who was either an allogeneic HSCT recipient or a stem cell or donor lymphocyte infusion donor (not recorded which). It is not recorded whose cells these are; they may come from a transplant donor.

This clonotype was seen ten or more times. This CDR3 reads CSARKTGSETQYF. As DNA, the CDR3 is TGCAGTGCTAGAAAGACAGGGTCAGAGACCCAGTACTTC. V gene TRBV20-1 combines with J gene TRBJ2-5, with 7 nucleotides matching TRBD1. This CDR3 spans 13 amino acids. The germline gives CDR1 DFQATT, CDR2 SNEGSKA (reference sequence). Losses at the gene ends were 2 bases for V and 4 bases for J; bases not matched to a gene: 4.

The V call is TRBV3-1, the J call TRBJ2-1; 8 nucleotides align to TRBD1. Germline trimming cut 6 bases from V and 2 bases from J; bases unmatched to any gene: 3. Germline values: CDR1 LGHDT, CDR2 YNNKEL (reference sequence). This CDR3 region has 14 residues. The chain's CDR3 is CASRDRDPYNEQFF. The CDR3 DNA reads TGTGCCAGCAGGGACAGGGACCCCTACAATGAGCAGTTCTTC.

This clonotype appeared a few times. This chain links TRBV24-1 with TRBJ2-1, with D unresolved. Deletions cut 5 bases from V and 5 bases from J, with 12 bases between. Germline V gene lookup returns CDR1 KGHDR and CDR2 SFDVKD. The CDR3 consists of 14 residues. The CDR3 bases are TGTGCCACCAGTGGTAATACCCAACACAATGAGCAGTTCTTC. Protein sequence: CATSGNTQHNEQFF.

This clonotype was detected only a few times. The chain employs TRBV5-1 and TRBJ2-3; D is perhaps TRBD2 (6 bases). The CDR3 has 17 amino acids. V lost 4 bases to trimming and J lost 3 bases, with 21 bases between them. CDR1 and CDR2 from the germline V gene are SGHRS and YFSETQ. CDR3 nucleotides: TGCGCCAGCAGCGTCGTGACGGGACTCGCGGGTACAGATACGCAGTATTTT. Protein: CASSVVTGLAGTDTQYF.

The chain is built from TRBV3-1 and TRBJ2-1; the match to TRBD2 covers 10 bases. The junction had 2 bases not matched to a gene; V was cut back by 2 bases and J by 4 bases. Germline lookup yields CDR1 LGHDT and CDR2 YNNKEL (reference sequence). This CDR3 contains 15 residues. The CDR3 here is CASSQTSGIYNEQFF. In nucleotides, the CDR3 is TGTGCCAGCAGCCAAACTAGCGGGATATACAATGAGCAGTTCTTC.

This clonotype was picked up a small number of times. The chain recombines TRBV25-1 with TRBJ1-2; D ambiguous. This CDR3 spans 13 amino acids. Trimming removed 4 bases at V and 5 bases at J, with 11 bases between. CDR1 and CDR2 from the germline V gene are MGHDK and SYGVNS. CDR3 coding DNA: TGTGCCAGCAGTGTTGGGCCAGATTATGGCTACACCTTC. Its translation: CASSVGPDYGYTF.

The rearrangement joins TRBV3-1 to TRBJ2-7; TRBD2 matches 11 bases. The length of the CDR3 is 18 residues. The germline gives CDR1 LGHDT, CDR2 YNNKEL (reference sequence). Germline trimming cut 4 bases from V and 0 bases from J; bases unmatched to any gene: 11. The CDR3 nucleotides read TGTGCCAGCAGCCGGCACGCCGTGACTAGCGGGGCCTCCTACGAGCAGTACTTC. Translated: CASSRHAVTSGASYEQYF.

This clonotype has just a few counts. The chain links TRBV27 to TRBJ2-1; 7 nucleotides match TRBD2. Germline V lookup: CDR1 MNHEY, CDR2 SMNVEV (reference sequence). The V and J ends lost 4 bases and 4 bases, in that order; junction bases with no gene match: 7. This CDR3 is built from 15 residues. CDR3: CASSWGGRTYNEQFF. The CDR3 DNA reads TGTGCCAGCAGTTGGGGCGGGAGAACGTACAATGAGCAGTTCTTC.